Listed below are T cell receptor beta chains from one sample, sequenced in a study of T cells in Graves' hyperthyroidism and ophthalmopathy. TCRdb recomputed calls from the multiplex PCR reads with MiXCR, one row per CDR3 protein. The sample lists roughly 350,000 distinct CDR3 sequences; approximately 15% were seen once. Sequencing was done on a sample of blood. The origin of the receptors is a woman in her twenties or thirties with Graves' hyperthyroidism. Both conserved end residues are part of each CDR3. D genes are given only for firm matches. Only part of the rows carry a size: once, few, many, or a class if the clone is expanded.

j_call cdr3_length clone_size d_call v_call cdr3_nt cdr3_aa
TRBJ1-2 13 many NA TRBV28 TGTGCCAGCAGTCAGGAGGGGCCTTATGGCTACACCTTC CASSQEGPYGYTF
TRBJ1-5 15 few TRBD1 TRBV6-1 TGTGCCAGCGATTTTGGGGACAGGGGTTTAGAGCCCCAGCATTTT CASDFGDRGLEPQHF
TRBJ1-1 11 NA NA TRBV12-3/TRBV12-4 TGTGCCAGCAGCGCAGGGGCTGAAGCTTTCTTT CASSAGAEAFF
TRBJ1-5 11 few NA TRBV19 TGTGCCAGCGGAAGTGGTCAGCCCCAGCATTTT CASGSGQPQHF
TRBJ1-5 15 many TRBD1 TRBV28 TGTGCCAGCAGTGGACAGGCAGTTAGCAATCAGCCCCAGCATTTT CASSGQAVSNQPQHF
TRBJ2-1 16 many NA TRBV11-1 TGTGCCAGCAGCTCGTTAGCGGCTTCATCCTACAATGAGCAGTTCTTC CASSSLAASSYNEQFF
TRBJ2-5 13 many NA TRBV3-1 TGTGCCAGCAGCCAAGTTTGGGGAGAGACCCAGTACTTC CASSQVWGETQYF
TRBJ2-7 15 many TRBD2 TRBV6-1 TGTGCCAGCAGTTCTACTAGCGGTTCGTCCTACGAGCAGTACTTC CASSSTSGSSYEQYF
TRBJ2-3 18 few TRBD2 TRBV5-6 TGTGCCAGCAGCTGGGGGGGGTCAGCGGGAGGGCTGGCAGATACGCAGTATTTT CASSWGGSAGGLADTQYF
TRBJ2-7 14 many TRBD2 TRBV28 TGTGCCAGCACCCAGGTAGCGGGAGTCCGGGAGCAGTACTTC CASTQVAGVREQYF
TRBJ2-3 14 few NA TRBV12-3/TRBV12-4 TGTGCCAGCAGTCCACGTTGGGGGACAGATACGCAGTATTTT CASSPRWGTDTQYF
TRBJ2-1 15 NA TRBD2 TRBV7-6 TGTGCCAGCAGCTCCAGGGAGGGCTCCTACAATGAGCAGTTCTTC CASSSREGSYNEQFF
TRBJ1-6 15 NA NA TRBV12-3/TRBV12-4 TGTGCCAGCAGTTCTCGACTGGGTGGGAATTCACCCCTCCACTTT CASSSRLGGNSPLHF
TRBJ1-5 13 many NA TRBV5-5 TGTGCCAGCAGCTTATATTCTGATCAGCCCCAGCATTTT CASSLYSDQPQHF
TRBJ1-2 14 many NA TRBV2 TGTGCCAGCAGTGCTAGGGAGCAATACTATGGCTACACCTTC CASSAREQYYGYTF
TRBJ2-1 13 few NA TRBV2 TGTGCCAGCAGGTACGACCAAAACAATGAGCAGTTCTTC CASRYDQNNEQFF
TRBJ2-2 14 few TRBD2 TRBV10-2 TGCGCCATCGCCAGCGGGATTAACACCGGGGAGCTGTTTTTT CAIASGINTGELFF
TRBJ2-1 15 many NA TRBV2 TGTGCCAGCAGACTGTTGGACCGGGGGCGGAATGAGCAGTTCTTC CASRLLDRGRNEQFF
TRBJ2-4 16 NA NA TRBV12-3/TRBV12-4 TGTGCCAGCAGCCCGAGCGGTTGGGGGGCCAAAAACATTCAGTACTTC CASSPSGWGAKNIQYF
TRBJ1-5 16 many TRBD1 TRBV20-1 TGCAGTGCTGGCATTAAAGGGACAGGGGGCAATCAGCCCCAGCATTTT CSAGIKGTGGNQPQHF
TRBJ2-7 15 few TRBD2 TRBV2 TGTGCCAGCAGTGCGCCGACTAGCGGCTCCTACGAGCAGTACTTC CASSAPTSGSYEQYF
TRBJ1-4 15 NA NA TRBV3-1 TGTGCCAGCAGCCCTCACCCCGGGGAGAATGAAAAACTGTTTTTT CASSPHPGENEKLFF
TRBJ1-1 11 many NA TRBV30 TGTGCCTGGAGCACCTCAGCAGAAGCTTTCTTT CAWSTSAEAFF
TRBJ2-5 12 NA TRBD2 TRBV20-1 TGCAGTGCAATAGCGGGAGGGCCGGCCCAGTACTTC CSAIAGGPAQYF
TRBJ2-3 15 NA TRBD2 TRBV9 TGTGCCAGCAGCTCTCGGACTAGCGGGAGAGATACGCAGTATTTT CASSSRTSGRDTQYF
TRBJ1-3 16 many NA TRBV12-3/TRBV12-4 TGTGCCAGCAGTCCATACGCAGGGGCGCGGGGAAACACCATATATTTT CASSPYAGARGNTIYF
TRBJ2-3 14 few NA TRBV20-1 TGCAGTGCTAGAGTCCCGGGGATCACAGATACGCAGTATTTT CSARVPGITDTQYF
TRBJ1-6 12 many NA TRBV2 TGTGCCAGCAGCGATCACATGTCACCCCTCCACTTT CASSDHMSPLHF
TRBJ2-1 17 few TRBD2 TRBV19 TGTGCCAGTAGTAAGAGTAGCGGGGGGAGCTCCTACAATGAGCAGTTCTTC CASSKSSGGSSYNEQFF
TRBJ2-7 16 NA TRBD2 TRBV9 TGTGCCAGCAGCGTAGGAGAGCGGGAGGGCCTCGACGAGCAGTACTTC CASSVGEREGLDEQYF
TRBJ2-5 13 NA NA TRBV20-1 TGCAGTGCTAGATCCGGAGGGATGGAGACCCAGTACTTC CSARSGGMETQYF
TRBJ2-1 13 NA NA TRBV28 TGTGCCACGATAGCGGACTCCTACAATGAGCAGTTCTTC CATIADSYNEQFF
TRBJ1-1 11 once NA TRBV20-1 TGCAGTGCTCGAAGGGACGTAGAAGCTTTCTTT CSARRDVEAFF
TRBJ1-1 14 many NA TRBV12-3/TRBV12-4 TGTGCCAGCAGTTTGGGGGAATATGAAACTGAAGCTTTCTTT CASSLGEYETEAFF
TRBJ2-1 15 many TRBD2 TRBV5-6 TGTGCCAGCAGCTTGCTTAGCGGGAGAGGGGGCGAGCAGTTCTTC CASSLLSGRGGEQFF
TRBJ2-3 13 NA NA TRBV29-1 TGCAGCGCCGTGCCAGGGTGGGAAGATACGCAGTATTTT CSAVPGWEDTQYF
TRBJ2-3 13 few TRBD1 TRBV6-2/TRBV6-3 TGTGCCAGCAGTTACAGGGGGCGAAATACGCAGTATTTT CASSYRGRNTQYF
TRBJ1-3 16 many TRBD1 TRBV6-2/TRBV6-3 TGTGCCAGCAGTTACTTGGACAGGGTGGCTGGAAACACCATATATTTT CASSYLDRVAGNTIYF
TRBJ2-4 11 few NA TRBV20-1 TGCAGTGCTACCACCAAAAACATTCAGTACTTC CSATTKNIQYF
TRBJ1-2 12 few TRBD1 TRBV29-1 TGCAGCGTTGAGTGGACAGGGGACGGCTACACCTTC CSVEWTGDGYTF
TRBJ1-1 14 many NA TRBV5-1 TGCGCCAGCAGCTTGACGGGGTTGGACACTGAAGCTTTCTTT CASSLTGLDTEAFF
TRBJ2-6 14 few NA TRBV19 TGTGCCAGTACCGACCTTTTAGGGGCCAACGTCCTGACTTTC CASTDLLGANVLTF
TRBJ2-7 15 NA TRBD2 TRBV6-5 TGTGCCAGCAGTTACTCGACTAGCGGGGCCTACGAGCAGTACTTC CASSYSTSGAYEQYF
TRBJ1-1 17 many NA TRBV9 TGTGCCAGCAGCGCCCAGATTACCAGGGATTCAGGCACTGAAGCTTTCTTT CASSAQITRDSGTEAFF